These 16 T cell receptor beta chains came from one sample sequenced in a study of T cell responses to AZD1222 COVID-19 vaccine. Data came from immunoSEQ multiplex PCR; TCRdb stores just in-frame clones and leaves some out. Found here are over 60,000 clones, roughly 80% of them singletons; the top ten hold over 13%. The sequences come from peripheral blood, collected 28 days after the second AZD1222 dose. Source of these receptors: an adult who received the AZD1222 COVID-19 vaccine.

The CDR3, as DNA: TGCGCCAGCAGCCCAACCGGCGGGGGGTTTGAGACCCAGTACTTC. It codes for CASSPTGGGFETQYF. This chain uses TRBV4-3 with TRBJ2-5; 8 bases are shared with TRBD2. The J segment lost 5 bases and the V segment lost 4 bases, leaving 9 bases of the junction unmatched. Germline values: CDR1 LGHNA, CDR2 YSLEER. The CDR3 consists of 15 residues.

The table lists this clone with a few counts. The J gene is TRBJ2-3, the V gene TRBV5-6; tentatively, D is TRBD2 (7 bases). The V gene's germline CDR1 is SGHDT and CDR2 YYEEEE. The CDR3 is 14 residues long. V dropped 4 bases and J dropped 2 bases, with 11 bases sitting between them. The chain's CDR3 is CASSLGGHTDTQYF. As DNA, the CDR3 is TGTGCCAGCAGCCTCGGGGGGCACACAGATACGCAGTATTTT. Supplemented by reference TRBV5-6 and TRBJ2-3, the full variable domain reads DAGVTQSPTHLIKTRGQQVTLRCSPKSGHDTVSWYQQALGQGPQFIFQYYEEEERQRGNFPDRFSGHQFPNYSSELNVNALLLGDSALYLCASSLGGHTDTQYFGPGTRLTVL.

V and J are TRBV5-5 and TRBJ1-2, with no clear D. Per germline, CDR1 SGHKS and CDR2 YYEKEE (reference sequence). Trimming cost V 4 bases and J 2 bases, with 3 bases left between them. The CDR3 contains 11 residues. CDR3 bases: TGTGCCAGCAGCCCCAACTATGGCTACACCTTC. It specifies CASSPNYGYTF.

The V gene is TRBV3-1 (or the pseudogene TRBV3-2), the J gene TRBJ2-1; 13 nucleotides agree with TRBD2. The CDR3 is 17 amino acids. After removal of 0 bases from V and 4 bases from J, the junction contained 3 bases not matched to a gene. Germline CDR1 is LGHDT and CDR2 is YNNKEL (reference sequence). CDR3 region: CASSQDMTSGGYNEQFF. CDR3 DNA: TGTGCCAGCAGCCAAGATATGACTAGCGGGGGGTACAATGAGCAGTTCTTC.

J is TRBJ1-4 and V is TRBV7-9, with D maybe TRBD1 (5 bases). The ends were cut back, 1 base at V and 11 bases at J, with 14 bases in the middle. Looked up from germline, CDR1 is SEHNR and CDR2 is FQNEAQ (reference sequence). The length of the CDR3 is 14 residues. The CDR3 region has the DNA TGTGCCAGCAGCTTAGGGCAGGGAAGAGGCAAACTGTTTTTT. Amino acid sequence: CASSLGQGRGKLFF.

This clone turned up a few times. The genes are TRBV11-2 and TRBJ1-4; TRBD1 matches 7 bases. J was trimmed by 4 bases and V by 5 bases; bases with no gene match: 16. The CDR3 runs to 18 residues. Per germline, CDR1 SGHAT and CDR2 FQNNGV. The CDR3: CASSPRTGPAFLNEKLFF. The CDR3 nucleotides are TGTGCCAGCAGCCCTCGGACAGGACCTGCCTTTCTTAATGAAAAACTGTTTTTT.

This clone was seen more than once but under ten times. The rearrangement joins TRBV5-1 to TRBJ2-3; D is possibly TRBD1 or TRBD2 (5 bases each). Between the trimmed V and J ends, which lost 2 bases and 2 bases, there was a span of 12 bases. CDR3 length equals 15 residues. CDR1 is SGHRS, CDR2 YFSETQ, per germline. CDR3 bases: TGCGCCAGCAGCTTAACGGGGCTTGACACAGATACGCAGTATTTT. It specifies CASSLTGLDTDTQYF.

This clone was seen once. The chain employs TRBV2 and TRBJ2-2, with D perhaps assigned TRBD1 or TRBD2 (5 bases each). V was trimmed by 1 base and J by 7 bases, leaving 16 bases between them. The CDR3 extends over 16 amino acids. Germline values: CDR1 SNHLY, CDR2 FYNNEI. The CDR3 is CASSEDGTVWGGELFF. CDR3 nucleotide sequence: TGTGCCAGCAGTGAAGATGGGACCGTTTGGGGCGGGGAGCTGTTTTTT.

This clone was counted a few times. The chain combines TRBV6-6 with TRBJ1-6; 9 nucleotides align to TRBD1. Looked up from germline, CDR1 is MNHNY and CDR2 is SVGAGI (reference sequence). This CDR3 region has 14 residues. Trimming at V came to 6 bases and at J to 7 bases, leaving 4 bases not matched to a gene. The CDR3 nucleotides read TGTGCCAGCAGCGGGACAGGGTGGAATTCACCCCTCCACTTT. Its translation is CASSGTGWNSPLHF.

The chain recombines TRBV2 with TRBJ1-5; D unresolved. The CDR3 contains 15 residues. CDR1 is SNHLY and CDR2 is FYNNEI in the germline V gene. Between the trimmed V and J ends, which lost 4 bases and 0 bases, there was a span of 10 bases. The CDR3 region has the DNA TGTGCCAGCAGTGGGGCCACTTATAGCAATCAGCCCCAGCATTTT. Amino acid sequence: CASSGATYSNQPQHF.

The J gene is TRBJ2-7, the V gene TRBV12-5; D not resolved. With 5 bases removed from V and 3 bases from J, the gap between germline ends came to 11 bases. The CDR3 extends over 13 amino acids. CDR1 LGHNT and CDR2 FRNRAP come from the germline V gene. CDR3: CASGGTNSYEQYF. The CDR3 DNA follows: TGTGCTAGTGGTGGCACAAACAGCTACGAGCAGTACTTC.

The V gene is TRBV19, the J gene TRBJ2-1; 9 bases are shared with TRBD2. The V and J ends lost 1 base and 9 bases, in that order; junction bases with no gene match: 10. This CDR3 contains 16 residues. Per the germline V gene, CDR1 is LNHDA and CDR2 is SQIVND (reference sequence). CDR3: CASSIVGVAGVSEQFF. The CDR3 region has the DNA TGTGCCAGTAGTATAGTGGGGGTAGCGGGGGTATCTGAGCAGTTCTTC.

The chain recombines TRBV5-6 with TRBJ2-6; no firm D call. Trimming removed 0 bases at V and 0 bases at J, with 10 bases between. The CDR3 consists of 17 residues. Germline CDR1 reads SGHDT; CDR2 reads YYEEEE. The CDR3 nucleotides are TGTGCCAGCAGCTTGGGTGTCATACGCTCTGGGGCCAACGTCCTGACTTTC. It translates to CASSLGVIRSGANVLTF. Together with reference TRBV5-6 and TRBJ2-6, the CDR3 gives the full variable domain: DAGVTQSPTHLIKTRGQQVTLRCSPKSGHDTVSWYQQALGQGPQFIFQYYEEEERQRGNFPDRFSGHQFPNYSSELNVNALLLGDSALYLCASSLGVIRSGANVLTFGAGSRLTVL.

The rearrangement joins TRBV14 to TRBJ1-2, with D maybe TRBD1 (6 bases). Germline values: CDR1 SGHDN, CDR2 FVKESK. The CDR3 length is 18 residues. Trimming cost V 0 bases and J 0 bases, with 17 bases left between them. The CDR3 DNA follows: TGTGCCAGCAGCCAAGATGGACAGTGGAATAGACCTAACTATGGCTACACCTTC. This gives the protein CASSQDGQWNRPNYGYTF.

The chain has TRBV11-2 and TRBJ1-2; perhaps TRBD1 as D (6 bases). This CDR3 is 13 amino acids long. Germline V gives CDR1 SGHAT, CDR2 FQNNGV. V gave up 5 bases and J gave up 4 bases, with 11 bases separating them. CDR3: CASSRGQPYGYTF. In DNA, the CDR3 is TGTGCCAGCAGCCGAGGACAGCCCTATGGCTACACCTTC.

The chain links TRBV5-4 to TRBJ1-3, with D possibly TRBD1 on 6 matching bases. The V end lost 0 bases, the J end lost 2 bases, and 9 bases lay between the germline ends. The CDR3 is 15 residues long. Germline assignment: CDR1 SGHNT and CDR2 YYREEE (reference sequence). The CDR3 protein is CASSLGRGPGNTIYF. CDR3 DNA sequence: TGTGCCAGCAGCTTGGGACGGGGGCCTGGAAACACCATATATTTT.